A selection of T cell receptor beta chains follows, all from one sample in a study of T cells after yellow fever vaccination. MiXCR, run by TCRdb on the 5' RACE reads, gives a single entry per CDR3 protein. The sample lists approximately 31,000 distinct CDR3 sequences, more than 9% occurring once. The sample in question was PBMCs, either bulk or a sorted T-cell subset (CD4+, CD8+, memory, or dextramer-sorted; not recorded which), obtained roughly 15 days after the first yellow fever vaccination. The receptors shown here come from a man aged 18 to 30 who received the YFV17D yellow fever vaccine. CDR3s include the opening cysteine and the closing phenylalanine or tryptophan. A D gene is named only where the DNA matches it firmly. Clone size is shown for a subset of rows, as once, few, many or a class of expanded clone.

d_call j_call v_call clone_size cdr3_nt cdr3_aa
NA TRBJ1-5 TRBV7-9 many TGTGCCAGCAGCTTTCACGCAGGGTCTTATAGCAATCAGCCCCAGCATTTT CASSFHAGSYSNQPQHF
NA TRBJ2-7 TRBV6-2/TRBV6-3 many TGTGCCAGCAGCCCCGGGACGGTCTCCTACGAGCAGTACTTC CASSPGTVSYEQYF
NA TRBJ1-1 TRBV7-9 many TGTGCCAGCAGCTTATTATCTCAGCTAGAAGCTTTCTTT CASSLLSQLEAFF
TRBD2 TRBJ2-5 TRBV7-2 many TGTGCCAGCAGCTTAGTGGGGGGGATCGAGACCCAGTACTTC CASSLVGGIETQYF
TRBD2 TRBJ2-3 TRBV7-6 many TGTGCCAGCAGCCCCGGGACTAGCGGGGGCCCCAATACGCAGTATTTT CASSPGTSGGPNTQYF
NA TRBJ2-5 TRBV5-6 many TGTGCCAGCAGCCTTACCCAAGAGACCCAGTACTTC CASSLTQETQYF
NA TRBJ1-2 TRBV30 many TGTGCCTGGACCCCGGGAGGGTATGGCTACACCTTC CAWTPGGYGYTF
NA TRBJ1-5 TRBV12-3/TRBV12-4 many TGTGCCAGCAACCGGGGGGGCGGTCAGCCCCAGCATTTT CASNRGGGQPQHF
NA TRBJ2-5 TRBV5-1 many TGCGCCAGCAGCTTGGTAAGGGCGATAAGTCGTGTAGAAGAGACCCAGTACTTC CASSLVRAISRVEETQYF
NA TRBJ2-3 TRBV5-1 many TGCGCCAGCAGCCGAGGTGGATACACAGATACGCAGTATTTT CASSRGGYTDTQYF
TRBD1 TRBJ2-6 TRBV20-1 many TGCAGCCCTTCATCAACCGGGACAGGGGGTCCGGGCTCTGGGGCCAACGTCCTGACTTTC CSPSSTGTGGPGSGANVLTF
NA TRBJ1-2 TRBV12-3/TRBV12-4 many TGTGCCAGCAGTACGCAGGGGTTTTATGGCTACACCTTC CASSTQGFYGYTF
NA TRBJ1-5 TRBV12-3/TRBV12-4 many TGTGCCAGCACTATGGGGTTCAATCAGCCCCAGCATTTT CASTMGFNQPQHF
NA TRBJ2-7 TRBV18 medium-sized TGTGCCAGCTCAACCTCAGGCTACGAGCAGTACTTC CASSTSGYEQYF
NA TRBJ1-1 TRBV7-6 many TGTGCCAGCAGCTTAGCAGGGTGGGGACCCGACTTCACTGAAGCTTTCTTT CASSLAGWGPDFTEAFF
NA TRBJ1-5 TRBV20-1 many TGCAGTGCTGTGCAAATAAGCCTGAGCAATCAGCCCCAGCATTTT CSAVQISLSNQPQHF
NA TRBJ2-6 TRBV6-2/TRBV6-3 many TGTGCCAGCAGTTACGGGGGTGGGGCCAACGTCCTGACTTTC CASSYGGGANVLTF
NA TRBJ1-5 TRBV7-2 many TGTGCCAGCAGCTCCGGAGGGGTCGGCGGGGGCAATCAGCCCCAGCATTTT CASSSGGVGGGNQPQHF
NA TRBJ2-5 TRBV11-2 medium-sized TGTGCCAGCAGCTTAGCCCCCCAGTGGTTAGGGGAGACCCAGTACTTC CASSLAPQWLGETQYF
NA TRBJ1-5 TRBV12-3/TRBV12-4 many TGTGCCAGTGGGGGAAGTCAGCCCCAGCATTTT CASGGSQPQHF
NA TRBJ1-1 TRBV2 many TGTGCCAGCAGTGCACAGGGAGAGAACACTGAAGCTTTCTTT CASSAQGENTEAFF
NA TRBJ2-4 TRBV11-2 many TGTGCCAGCAGCCGAATCCCCAGGGAGAGAGCCAAAAACATTCAGTACTTC CASSRIPRERAKNIQYF
NA TRBJ2-3 TRBV24-1 many TGTGCCACCAGTGCTTGGGGAACTAGCACAGATACGCAGTATTTT CATSAWGTSTDTQYF
NA TRBJ1-6 TRBV30 many TGTGCCTGCGGAGACGGAAATTCACCCCTCCACTTT CACGDGNSPLHF
NA TRBJ2-3 TRBV11-2 many TGTGCCAGCAGCTCTCCCTCCCGTTACCGCGTTTTATCTATGGATACGCAGTATTTT CASSSPSRYRVLSMDTQYF
NA TRBJ2-3 TRBV9 many TGTGCCAGCAGCGCGGATAGCAGGGGACTCACAGATACGCAGTATTTT CASSADSRGLTDTQYF
TRBD1 TRBJ1-5 TRBV7-2 many TGTGCCAGCAGTTATATGACAGGGGGGGGAGGTCAGCCCCAGCATTTT CASSYMTGGGGQPQHF
TRBD2 TRBJ2-4 TRBV6-4 NA TGTGCCAGCACCACTACTAGCGGGGGATGGGAGGACATTCAGTACTTC CASTTTSGGWEDIQYF
NA TRBJ2-6 TRBV9 many TGTGCCAGCAGCCTGACAGACTCTGGGGCCAACGTCCTGACTTTC CASSLTDSGANVLTF
NA TRBJ2-1 TRBV12-3/TRBV12-4 many TGTGCCAGCCTCTTCGGGATAGGTGGGGATGACAATGAGCAGTTCTTC CASLFGIGGDDNEQFF
NA TRBJ1-1 TRBV12-3/TRBV12-4 many TGTGCCAGCAGCCGGACGAACACTGAAGCTTTCTTT CASSRTNTEAFF
TRBD2 TRBJ2-1 TRBV5-6 many TGTGCCAGCAGCTTTGACCAGCGGGGGATCGATGAGCAGTTCTTC CASSFDQRGIDEQFF
NA TRBJ2-3 TRBV19 few TGTGCCAGTAGTCTTTATGGAGCGAGCGGAGCTACAGATACGCAGTATTTT CASSLYGASGATDTQYF
NA TRBJ1-1 TRBV5-1 many TGCGCCAGCAGGCGGGAAACTGAAGCTTTCTTT CASRRETEAFF
TRBD2 TRBJ2-1 TRBV5-1 many TGCGCCAGCAGCGTGACTAGCGTCCGTGAGCAGTTCTTC CASSVTSVREQFF
NA TRBJ1-5 TRBV20-1 many TGCAGTGCCGATTCGGGGAAAAGCAGGACGAGCAATCAGCCCCAGCATTTT CSADSGKSRTSNQPQHF
TRBD2 TRBJ2-1 TRBV20-1 many TGCAGTGCTAGCGGGGGGGCGCCATACAATGAGCAGTTCTTC CSASGGAPYNEQFF
TRBD2 TRBJ2-4 TRBV19 many TGTGCCAGCAGTATGTTGGGCGGGGGAGCCAAAAACATTCAGTACTTC CASSMLGGGAKNIQYF
NA TRBJ2-3 TRBV3-1 many TGTGCCAGCAGCCAAGGCACAGGAGACGGGAATACGCAGTATTTT CASSQGTGDGNTQYF
NA TRBJ2-3 TRBV7-9 many TGTGCCAGCAGCTCCGATGGCAGGGAAGGCACAGATACGCAGTATTTT CASSSDGREGTDTQYF
NA TRBJ2-7 TRBV9 many TGTGCCAGCAGCGATGCGACGGAGGGCTACGAGCAGTACTTC CASSDATEGYEQYF
TRBD1 TRBJ1-2 TRBV5-4 many TGTGCCAGCAGCTTGGTAGGGGGCAATGGCTACACCTTC CASSLVGGNGYTF
NA TRBJ1-6 TRBV5-1 many TGCGCCAGCAGCCTGAGGACAGATACTAATTCACCCCTCCACTTT CASSLRTDTNSPLHF
TRBD1 TRBJ2-7 TRBV6-5 many TGTGCCAGCAGGTCCGGGACAGGGGATTCCTACGAGCAGTACTTC CASRSGTGDSYEQYF
TRBD1 TRBJ1-2 TRBV29-1 many TGCAGCGCAGACAGGGACTATGGCTACACCTTC CSADRDYGYTF
TRBD2 TRBJ2-5 TRBV4-2 many TGTGCCAGCAGCCAGGATCGAGCGGGGGTCAAAGAGACCCAGTACTTC CASSQDRAGVKETQYF
NA TRBJ1-5 TRBV6-6 many TGTGCCAGCTTTCACAGGGCCGGGAGGCCCCAGCATTTT CASFHRAGRPQHF
TRBD2 TRBJ2-1 TRBV7-3 many TGTGCCAGCAGCTTAGCGGGGGGCGGCTATGAGCAGTTCTTC CASSLAGGGYEQFF
NA TRBJ2-1 TRBV27 many TGTGCCAGCAGTTTGCAACCCTATTACAATGAGCAGTTCTTC CASSLQPYYNEQFF
NA TRBJ2-7 TRBV29-1 medium-sized TGCAGCGTTGGGGAGGGGGTTGCCTACGAGCAGTACTTC CSVGEGVAYEQYF
TRBD1 TRBJ1-1 TRBV28 few TGTGCCAGCAGTCTCGGGGACAGTCGAACGAGGACTGAAGCTTTCTTT CASSLGDSRTRTEAFF
TRBD2 TRBJ2-3 TRBV20-1 NA TGCAGTGCCCCACACCCCGGGACTAGCTCAGATACGCAGTATTTT CSAPHPGTSSDTQYF
NA TRBJ2-3 TRBV12-3/TRBV12-4 many TGTGCCAGCACCTTCAGCTTGGCTAGCACAGATACGCAGTATTTT CASTFSLASTDTQYF
NA TRBJ2-2 TRBV7-3 many TGTGCCAGCAGCCAGAAGGGGGGGAACACCGGGGAGCTGTTTTTT CASSQKGGNTGELFF
TRBD2 TRBJ2-3 TRBV4-2 many TGTGCCAGCAGCCAAGGGGCTAGCGGGTCTACGCAGTATTTT CASSQGASGSTQYF
NA TRBJ1-1 TRBV4-3 many TGCGCCAGCAGCCAAGATATTTCTGGGAGCAGTGAAGCTTTCTTT CASSQDISGSSEAFF
TRBD1 TRBJ2-2 TRBV7-2 many TGTGCCAGCAGCTGGGCCGGGACAGCGAACACCGGGGAGCTGTTTTTT CASSWAGTANTGELFF
NA TRBJ2-1 TRBV4-2 many TGTGCCAGCAGCCAAGATCGGGGGGCGCTTGAGCAGTTCTTC CASSQDRGALEQFF
NA TRBJ2-3 TRBV5-4 NA TGTGCCAGCAGCTTGGAGACTAGGACAACAGATACGCAGTATTTT CASSLETRTTDTQYF